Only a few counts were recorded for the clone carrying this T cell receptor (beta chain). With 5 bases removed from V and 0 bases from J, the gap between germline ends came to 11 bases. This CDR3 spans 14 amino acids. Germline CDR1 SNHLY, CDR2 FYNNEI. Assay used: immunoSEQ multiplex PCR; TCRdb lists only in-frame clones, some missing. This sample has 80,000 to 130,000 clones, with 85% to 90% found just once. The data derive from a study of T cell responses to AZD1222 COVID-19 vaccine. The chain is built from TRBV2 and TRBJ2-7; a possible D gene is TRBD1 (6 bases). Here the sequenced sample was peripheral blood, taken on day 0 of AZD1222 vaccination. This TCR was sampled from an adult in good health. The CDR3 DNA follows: TGTGCCAGCAGTAGACAGGCTCCCTCCTACGAGCAGTACTTC. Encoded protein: CASSRQAPSYEQYF.